Following are 11 T cell receptor beta chains from one sample sequenced in a study of blood T cell repertoires in COVID-19. Here immunoSEQ multiplex PCR was the method, and the copy in TCRdb shows in-frame clones only, minus some. The sample records 160,000 or so clones, less than 90% being singletons. Sequenced: PBMCs or T cells enriched from blood (not recorded which). Receptor source: a human donor with acute COVID-19. The donor label of this sample is uncertain.

The gene calls are TRBV6-5 and TRBJ1-1, with 9 bases identical to TRBD1. This CDR3 is built from 15 residues. Germline V gives CDR1 MNHEY, CDR2 SVGAGI. V dropped 4 bases and J dropped 5; count of bases not matched to a gene: 8. The CDR3: CASSSPTGGRTEAFF. Written as DNA, the CDR3 is TGTGCCAGCAGTTCCCCGACAGGGGGAAGGACTGAAGCTTTCTTT.

The table lists this clone with a few counts. The chain has TRBV30 and TRBJ1-2, with D hard to call. The germline V gene has CDR1 GTSNPN and CDR2 SVGIG (reference sequence). The V end was cut by 4 bases, the J end by 4 bases, with 19 bases between. This CDR3 comprises 15 residues. CDR3 DNA sequence: TGTGCCTGGACCCGCCCGCCGGAGGCTTTCTATGGCTACACCTTC. Translation: CAWTRPPEAFYGYTF.

The chain has TRBV5-4 and TRBJ2-5; the match to TRBD2 covers 7 bases. V trimming: 3 bases; J trimming: 2 bases; junction bases outside the gene matches: 4. The CDR3 has 14 residues. The germline CDR1 and CDR2 sequences are SGHNT and YYREEE (reference sequence). CDR3 sequence: CASSSRGGQETQYF. CDR3 coding DNA: TGTGCCAGCAGCTCTCGCGGGGGACAAGAGACCCAGTACTTC.

This clone appeared a single time. The genes are TRBV18 and TRBJ1-1; TRBD1 is a possible D gene (6 bases). Trimming cost V 4 bases and J 2 bases, with 14 bases left between them. The CDR3 is 15 amino acids. The germline CDR1 and CDR2 sequences are KGHSH and LQKENI. Here the CDR3 reads CASSLRTDRNTEAFF. The CDR3 DNA follows: TGTGCCAGCTCACTACGGACAGATAGAAACACTGAAGCTTTCTTT.

This clone occurred once. The chain couples TRBV10-2 to TRBJ1-3; D is possibly TRBD1 (5 bases). The CDR3 is made up of 18 amino acids. With 8 bases removed from V and 0 bases from J, the gap between germline ends came to 23 bases. Germline V gives CDR1 WSHSY, CDR2 SAAADI. The CDR3 bases are TGCGCCAGCCGCCGCATTAGGGAGGGGCCCGCCTCTGGAAACACCATATATTTT. Protein: CASRRIREGPASGNTIYF.

The V gene is TRBV6-5, the J gene TRBJ1-1; possibly TRBD1 for D (5 bases). Between the trimmed V and J ends, which lost 9 bases and 6 bases, there was a span of 17 bases. The length of the CDR3 is 13 residues. The germline gives CDR1 MNHEY, CDR2 SVGAGI. The DNA for the CDR3 is TGTGCCAGGGCCCCCGACAGCCACTCTGAAGCTTTCTTT. Protein sequence: CARAPDSHSEAFF.

Comment on this clone: An end of the junction does not agree with germline; a read error may underlie this. The V gene is TRBV29-1, the J gene TRBJ1-1; 8 bases align to TRBD1. This CDR3 comprises 13 residues. Germline V gives CDR1 SQVTM, CDR2 ANQGSEA. The CDR3 loop reads CSVKTGVKTEAFF. CDR3 sequence (DNA): TGCAGCGTCAAGACAGGGGTGAAGACTGAAGCTTTCTTT.

The gene calls are TRBV15 and TRBJ1-2, with D possibly matching TRBD1 (6 bases). V dropped 3 bases and J dropped 7 bases, with 15 bases sitting between them. Germline V gene sequence: CDR1 LNHNV, CDR2 YYDKDF (reference sequence). This CDR3 region has 14 residues. In nucleotides, the CDR3 is TGTGCCACCAGCAGGGGGGCCGCAGATATTGGCTACACCTTC. Translation: CATSRGAADIGYTF.

The chain combines TRBV10-2 with TRBJ1-5; tentatively, D is TRBD1 (5 bases). The CDR3 contains 14 residues. V lost 2 bases to trimming and J lost 5 bases, with 10 bases between them. Germline V CDR1 and CDR2: WSHSY, SAAADI. The CDR3 sequence: CASSETGLDQPQHF. The CDR3 DNA sequence: TGCGCCAGCAGTGAGACAGGACTAGATCAGCCCCAGCATTTT.

This clone occurred a few times. The genes are TRBV24-1 and TRBJ2-2, with no clear D. V lost 3 bases and J 5 bases, leaving 12 bases between the germline ends. Germline assignment: CDR1 KGHDR and CDR2 SFDVKD. The CDR3 totals 15 residues. CDR3 residues: CATSDAPGHTGELFF. Written as DNA, the CDR3 is TGTGCCACCAGTGATGCCCCGGGTCATACCGGGGAGCTGTTTTTT.

This clone was counted a few times. This chain connects TRBV9 to TRBJ2-1; 15 bases line up with TRBD2. The CDR3 has 19 amino acids. In germline, CDR1 is SGDLS, CDR2 YYNGEE. V dropped 4 bases and J dropped 5; count of bases not matched to a gene: 13. The CDR3: CASSPQGLAGGPADNEQFF. The CDR3, as DNA: TGTGCCAGCAGCCCCCAGGGACTAGCGGGGGGCCCGGCCGACAATGAGCAGTTCTTC.